These T cell receptor beta chains were read from a single sample in a study of post-analysis software for immune sequencing data. TCRdb ran MiXCR on the PCR reads and lists one entry per CDR3 protein. The sample lists around 400,000 distinct CDR3 sequences; less than 40% were seen once. Sequencing was performed on blood. Every receptor here comes from a girl aged 5 to 17 with multiple sclerosis. Both conserved end residues are part of each CDR3. Each record gives: D gene, J gene, clone size, V gene, CDR3 DNA, CDR3 protein. The D gene is left open where the match is weak. Size is omitted from some rows. Given values are once, few, many or a class for expanded clones.

>TRBD2|TRBJ2-4|few|TRBV6-2/TRBV6-3
TGTGCCAGCAGTTACGAAAGGACTAGGGAGTACTTC
CASSYERTREYF
>.|TRBJ1-5|few|TRBV7-2
TGTGCCAGCAGCTTAGTCCCCCGTGGCAATCAGCCCCAGCATTTT
CASSLVPRGNQPQHF
>.|TRBJ2-7|few|TRBV6-2/TRBV6-3
TGTGCCAGCAGTTTCGATAGGGTTAGCTCCTACGAGCAGTACTTC
CASSFDRVSSYEQYF
>.|TRBJ2-4|.|TRBV24-1
TGTGCCACCAGTCACCTACGCCGGGACCCCCAAGCCAAAAACATTCAGTACTTC
CATSHLRRDPQAKNIQYF
>.|TRBJ1-2|few|TRBV12-3/TRBV12-4
TGTGCCAGCAGGCCAAATTTGGATGGGGATACTGGCTACACCTTC
CASRPNLDGDTGYTF
>.|TRBJ2-7|.|TRBV7-2
TGTGCCAGCAGCCCAGACAGGCTAGCAACCTACGAGCAGTACTTC
CASSPDRLATYEQYF
>.|TRBJ1-1|.|TRBV29-1
TGCAGCGTCGGATGGGGCGACGCGGAAGCTTTCTTT
CSVGWGDAEAFF
>.|TRBJ2-1|.|TRBV4-1
TGCGCCAGCAGCTTATCTACAAACAATGAGCAGTTCTTC
CASSLSTNNEQFF
>.|TRBJ2-5|.|TRBV6-1
TGTGCCAGCAATAGTAGGACTGGCCAAGAGACCCAGTACTTC
CASNSRTGQETQYF
>.|TRBJ2-2|few|TRBV7-3
TGTGCCAGCAGTTGGGGGCACACCGGGGGGCTGTTTTTT
CASSWGHTGGLFF
>.|TRBJ2-7|.|TRBV28
TGTGCCAGCAGTTTACTCCACGAGCAGTACTTC
CASSLLHEQYF
>.|TRBJ1-4|few|TRBV12-3/TRBV12-4
TGTGCCAGCAGCCCCAATGAAAAACTGTTTTTT
CASSPNEKLFF
>TRBD2|TRBJ2-3|.|TRBV12-3/TRBV12-4
TGTGCCAGCAGCCCACCGGGACTAGCAGATACGCAGTATTTT
CASSPPGLADTQYF
>.|TRBJ2-7|.|TRBV29-1
TGCAGCGTTGAACGACGGATCTCCTACGAGCAGTACTTC
CSVERRISYEQYF
>TRBD1|TRBJ2-7|.|TRBV5-1
TGCGCCAGCAGCGGAGGACAGGTCGTTAGCTCCTACGAGCAGTACTTC
CASSGGQVVSSYEQYF
>.|TRBJ1-1|.|TRBV7-2
TGTGCCAGCAGTTTAAACGGGTTGAGGGCTTTCTTT
CASSLNGLRAFF
>.|TRBJ1-1|.|TRBV6-5
TGTGCCAGCAGCGACGCGGTGAACACTGAAGCTTTCTTT
CASSDAVNTEAFF
>TRBD2|TRBJ2-5|few|TRBV5-1
TGCGCCAGCCGCCTTCGGGGGGGCGCAGGGGAGACCCAGTACTTC
CASRLRGGAGETQYF
>TRBD1|TRBJ1-1|.|TRBV5-6
TGTGCCAGCAGCTCTTGGACAGGGGGGAACACTGAAGCTTTCTTT
CASSSWTGGNTEAFF
>TRBD2|TRBJ2-1|.|TRBV20-1
TGCAGTGCACACCTAGCGGGGGGGGCAACTAACAATGAGCAGTTCTTC
CSAHLAGGATNNEQFF
>TRBD1|TRBJ1-6|.|TRBV25-1
TGTGCCAGCGGGGAAGACAGGGGCCTGGATTCACCCCTCCACTTT
CASGEDRGLDSPLHF
>.|TRBJ1-2|few|TRBV20-1
TGCAGTGCCGGAATGGGGGCAGGCGGCTACACCTTC
CSAGMGAGGYTF
>.|TRBJ1-1|.|TRBV12-3/TRBV12-4
TGTGCCAGCACTCCCGGGTTCGAAGCTTTCTTT
CASTPGFEAFF
>TRBD1|TRBJ1-4|.|TRBV7-2
TGTGCCAGCAGCTTCCCCCCGGGACAGGGCGGAAAACTGTTTTTT
CASSFPPGQGGKLFF
>TRBD2|TRBJ2-2|.|TRBV6-2/TRBV6-3
TGTGCCACCGGGGGGGCCGACACCGGGGAGCTGTTTTTT
CATGGADTGELFF
>TRBD1|TRBJ1-1|few|TRBV4-1
TGCGCCAGCAGCCACCGACAGGGGTATGAAGCTTTCTTT
CASSHRQGYEAFF
>.|TRBJ1-1|.|TRBV7-6
TGTGCCAGCAGCTTAGTCGATGTCAGGTCGGGCGAAGCTTTCTTT
CASSLVDVRSGEAFF
>.|TRBJ1-1|.|TRBV29-1
TGCAGCGTTGGGGGGGGGGCGGAAGCTTTCTTT
CSVGGGAEAFF
>.|TRBJ1-2|once|TRBV20-1
TGCAGTGCTAGAGTCTTGGACAAAAACTATGGCTACACCTTC
CSARVLDKNYGYTF
>.|TRBJ1-4|few|TRBV9
TGTGCCAGCAGCGGAGACGGTATTAATGAAAAACTGTTTTTT
CASSGDGINEKLFF
>TRBD2|TRBJ2-7|few|TRBV20-1
TGCAGTGCCCCGATTAGCGGGAGATCCTACGAGCAGTACTTC
CSAPISGRSYEQYF
>.|TRBJ1-1|.|TRBV5-1
TGCGCCAGCAGCTTAAATGGCGGTTTGAACACTGAAGCTTTCTTT
CASSLNGGLNTEAFF